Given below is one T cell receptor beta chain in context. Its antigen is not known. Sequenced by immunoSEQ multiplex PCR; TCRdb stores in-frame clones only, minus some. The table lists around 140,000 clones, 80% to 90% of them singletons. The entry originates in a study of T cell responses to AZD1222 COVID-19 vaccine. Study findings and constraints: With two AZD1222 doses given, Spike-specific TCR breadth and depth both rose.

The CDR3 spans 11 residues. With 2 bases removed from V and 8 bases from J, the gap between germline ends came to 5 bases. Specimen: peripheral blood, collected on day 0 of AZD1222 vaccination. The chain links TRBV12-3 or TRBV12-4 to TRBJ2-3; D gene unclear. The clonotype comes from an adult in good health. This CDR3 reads CASSLRRTQYF. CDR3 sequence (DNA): TGTGCCAGCAGTTTACGGCGTACGCAGTATTTT.